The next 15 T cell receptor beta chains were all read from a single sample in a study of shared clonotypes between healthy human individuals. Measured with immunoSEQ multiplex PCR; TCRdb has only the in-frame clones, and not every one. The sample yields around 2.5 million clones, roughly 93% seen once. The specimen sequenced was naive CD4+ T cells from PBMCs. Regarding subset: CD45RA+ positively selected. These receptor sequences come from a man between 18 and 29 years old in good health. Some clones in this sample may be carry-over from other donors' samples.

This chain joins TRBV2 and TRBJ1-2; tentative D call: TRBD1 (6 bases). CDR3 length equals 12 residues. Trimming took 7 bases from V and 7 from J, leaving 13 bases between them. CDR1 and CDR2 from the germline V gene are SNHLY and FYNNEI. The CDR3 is CASTQGSGGYTF. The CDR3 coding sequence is TGTGCCAGCACTCAGGGGTCTGGTGGCTACACCTTC. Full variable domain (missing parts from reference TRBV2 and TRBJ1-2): EPEVTQTPSHQVTQMGQEVILRCVPISNHLYFYWYRQILGQKVEFLVSFYNNEISEKSEIFDDQFSVERPDGSNFTLKIRSTKLEDSAMYFCASTQGSGGYTFGSGTRLTVV.

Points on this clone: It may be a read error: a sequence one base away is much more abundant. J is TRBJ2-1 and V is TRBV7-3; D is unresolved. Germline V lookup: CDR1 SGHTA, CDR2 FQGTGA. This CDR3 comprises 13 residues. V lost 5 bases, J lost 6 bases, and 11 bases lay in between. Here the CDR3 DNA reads TGTGCCAGCAGCCCCCGGGCAATCAATGAGCAGTTCTTC. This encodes CASSPRAINEQFF.

The CDR3 DNA reads TGTGCCATCAGTGAGTACGGGGCCTACGAGCAGTACTTC. Residues: CAISEYGAYEQYF. The chain combines TRBV10-3 with TRBJ2-7, with D tentatively TRBD2 (5 bases). Germline V lookup: CDR1 ENHRY, CDR2 SYGVKD. With 1 base removed from V and 2 bases from J, the gap between germline ends came to 6 bases. The CDR3 consists of 13 residues.

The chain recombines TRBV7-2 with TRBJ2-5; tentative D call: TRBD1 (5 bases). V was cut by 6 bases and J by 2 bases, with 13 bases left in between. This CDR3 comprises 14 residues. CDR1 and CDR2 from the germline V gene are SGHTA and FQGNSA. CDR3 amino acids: CASSYRQIQETQYF. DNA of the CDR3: TGTGCCAGCAGTTACAGACAGATTCAAGAGACCCAGTACTTC.

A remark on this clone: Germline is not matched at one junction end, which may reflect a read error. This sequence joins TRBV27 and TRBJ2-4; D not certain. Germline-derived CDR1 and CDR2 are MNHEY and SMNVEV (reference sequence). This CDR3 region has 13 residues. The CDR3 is CATSLGAKNIQYF. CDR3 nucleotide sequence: TGTGCCACCAGTTTAGGGGCCAAAAACATTCAGTACTTC.

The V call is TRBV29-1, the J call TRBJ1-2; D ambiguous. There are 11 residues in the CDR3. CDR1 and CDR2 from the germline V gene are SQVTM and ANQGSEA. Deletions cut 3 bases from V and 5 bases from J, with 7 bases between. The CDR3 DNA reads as TGCAGCGTTGATGTTGGTTATGGCTACACCTTC. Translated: CSVDVGYGYTF.

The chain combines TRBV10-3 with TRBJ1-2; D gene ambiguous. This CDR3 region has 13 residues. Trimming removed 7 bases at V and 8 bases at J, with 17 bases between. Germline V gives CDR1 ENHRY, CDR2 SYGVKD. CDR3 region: CAINSQSAEGYTF. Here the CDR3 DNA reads TGTGCCATCAACTCCCAAAGCGCGGAAGGCTACACCTTC.

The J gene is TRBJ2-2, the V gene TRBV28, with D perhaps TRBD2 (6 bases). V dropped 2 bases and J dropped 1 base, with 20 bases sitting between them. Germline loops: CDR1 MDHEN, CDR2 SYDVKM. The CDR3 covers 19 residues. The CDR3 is CASSLRPGVAGKNTGELFF. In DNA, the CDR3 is TGTGCCAGCAGTTTACGCCCTGGGGTGGCGGGAAAGAACACCGGGGAGCTGTTTTTT.

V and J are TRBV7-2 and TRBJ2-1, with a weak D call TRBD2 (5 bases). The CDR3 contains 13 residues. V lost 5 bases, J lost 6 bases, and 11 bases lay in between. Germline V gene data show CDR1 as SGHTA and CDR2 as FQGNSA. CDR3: CASSSGRSNEQFF. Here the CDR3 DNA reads TGTGCCAGCAGCAGCGGCCGATCCAATGAGCAGTTCTTC.

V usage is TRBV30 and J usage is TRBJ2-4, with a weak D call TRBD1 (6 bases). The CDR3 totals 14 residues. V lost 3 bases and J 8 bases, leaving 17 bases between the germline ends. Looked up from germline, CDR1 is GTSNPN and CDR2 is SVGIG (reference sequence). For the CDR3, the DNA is TGTGCCTGGAGCAGGGGCGCGGTCCGTTACATTCAGTACTTC. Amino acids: CAWSRGAVRYIQYF.

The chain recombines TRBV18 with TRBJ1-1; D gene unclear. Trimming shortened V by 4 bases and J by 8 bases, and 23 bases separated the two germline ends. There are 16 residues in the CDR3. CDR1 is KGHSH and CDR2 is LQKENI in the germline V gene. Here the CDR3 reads CASSRIRAQTKSEAFF. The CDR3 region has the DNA TGTGCCAGCTCACGGATCCGGGCCCAGACCAAATCGGAAGCTTTCTTT.

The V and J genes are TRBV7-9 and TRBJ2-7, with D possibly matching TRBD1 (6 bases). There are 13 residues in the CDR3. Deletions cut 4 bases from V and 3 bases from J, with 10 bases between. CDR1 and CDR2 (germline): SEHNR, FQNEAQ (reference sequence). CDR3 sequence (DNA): TGTGCCAGCAGCTCGATACAGGGCTACGAGCAGTACTTC. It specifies CASSSIQGYEQYF.

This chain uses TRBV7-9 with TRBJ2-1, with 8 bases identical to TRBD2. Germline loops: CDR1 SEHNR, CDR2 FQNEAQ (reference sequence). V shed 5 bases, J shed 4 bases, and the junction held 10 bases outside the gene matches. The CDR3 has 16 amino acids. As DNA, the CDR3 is TGTGCCAGCAGCCCAAACCGGCTAGCGGGTTACAATGAGCAGTTCTTC. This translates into CASSPNRLAGYNEQFF.

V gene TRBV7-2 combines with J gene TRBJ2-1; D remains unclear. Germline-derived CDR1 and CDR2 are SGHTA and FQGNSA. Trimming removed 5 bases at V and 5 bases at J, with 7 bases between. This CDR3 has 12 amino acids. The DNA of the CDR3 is TGTGCCAGCAGCCTCCTAGACAATGAGCAGTTCTTC. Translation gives CASSLLDNEQFF.

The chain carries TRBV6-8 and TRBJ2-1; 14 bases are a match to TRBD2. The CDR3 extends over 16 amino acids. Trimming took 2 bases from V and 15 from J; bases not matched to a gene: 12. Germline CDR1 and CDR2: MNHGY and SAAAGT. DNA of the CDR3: TGTGCCAGCAGTTACGTGCGACTAGCGGGAGGGAACGGCCGGTTCTTC. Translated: CASSYVRLAGGNGRFF.